A selection of T cell receptor beta chains follows, all from one sample in a study of blood T cell repertoires in COVID-19. TCRdb keeps only in-frame clones here, not all; method: immunoSEQ multiplex PCR. Here the sample spans roughly 170,000 clones, roughly 80% being singletons. Input material: PBMCs or T cells enriched from blood (not recorded which). These receptors all come from a woman aged 45-65 years who had recovered from COVID-19. The CDR3 runs from the conserved cysteine through the conserved F or W. The order of the fields is V gene, CDR3 length, clone size, D gene, J gene, CDR3 protein, CDR3 DNA. D genes are given only for firm matches. The size of a clone is reported for some rows only, either as once, few or many, or as a class for expanded clones.

>TRBV9|16|.|TRBD1|TRBJ1-3
CASSSQPQGAKNTIYF
TGTGCCAGCAGCTCCCAGCCTCAGGGGGCCAAAAACACCATATATTTT
>TRBV2|13|.|.|TRBJ1-5
CASGDNWEGPQHF
TGTGCCAGCGGGGACAACTGGGAAGGGCCCCAGCATTTT
>TRBV12-3/TRBV12-4|13|.|.|TRBJ1-2
CASSEDTGYGYTF
TGTGCCAGCAGTGAGGACACTGGTTATGGCTACACCTTC
>TRBV7-2|15|few|.|TRBJ1-5
CASSLGSERNQPQHF
TGTGCCAGCAGCTTAGGGAGTGAACGCAATCAGCCCCAGCATTTT
>TRBV5-4|14|.|.|TRBJ2-3
CASSLQGSTDTQYF
TGTGCCAGCAGCCTTCAGGGCAGCACAGATACGCAGTATTTT
>TRBV15|19|few|TRBD2|TRBJ2-1
CATSRDRTSGRAADNEQFF
TGTGCCACCAGCAGAGATCGGACTAGCGGGAGGGCCGCAGACAATGAGCAGTTCTTC
>TRBV6-5|13|.|.|TRBJ1-1
CASRDGWWTEAFF
TGTGCCAGCAGAGACGGGTGGTGGACTGAAGCTTTCTTT
>TRBV6-5|13|.|.|TRBJ2-3
CASRNLRTDTQYF
TGTGCCAGCAGGAACCTCAGAACAGATACGCAGTATTTT
>TRBV7-9|13|.|.|TRBJ1-1
CASSLVPDTEAFF
TGTGCCAGCAGCTTAGTTCCGGACACTGAAGCTTTCTTT
>TRBV7-2|13|.|TRBD1|TRBJ2-3
CATGQGYTDTQYF
TGTGCCACGGGACAGGGCTACACAGATACGCAGTATTTT
>TRBV18|12|.|.|TRBJ2-1
CASSSRGDEQFF
TGTGCCAGCTCATCACGGGGCGATGAGCAGTTCTTC
>TRBV12-3/TRBV12-4|13|.|.|TRBJ2-5
CASSPGRGETQYF
TGTGCCAGCAGCCCAGGAAGGGGGGAGACCCAGTACTTC
>TRBV7-9|8|.|.|TRBJ1-2
CASSPDTF
TGTGCCAGCAGCCCCGACACCTTC
>TRBV13|15|.|TRBD1|TRBJ2-5
CASSLRTGPPETQYF
TGTGCCAGCAGCTTAAGGACAGGTCCCCCGGAGACCCAGTACTTC
>TRBV5-8|17|.|TRBD1|TRBJ2-3
CASSPTRTGKSTDTQYF
TGTGCCAGCAGCCCAACCCGGACAGGAAAAAGCACAGATACGCAGTATTTT
>TRBV2|13|.|TRBD1|TRBJ2-1
CASKGAAHNEQFF
TGTGCCAGCAAGGGGGCAGCACACAATGAGCAGTTCTTC
>TRBV19|15|.|.|TRBJ1-1
CASSGRPPGYTEAFF
TGTGCCAGTAGCGGCCGTCCCCCGGGGTACACTGAAGCTTTCTTT
>TRBV19|14|.|.|TRBJ2-3
CASTLTGGTDTQYF
TGTGCCAGTACCCTGACTGGCGGCACAGATACGCAGTATTTT
>TRBV7-9|16|.|.|TRBJ1-2
CASSSEGGGRSYGYTF
TGTGCCAGCAGCTCGGAAGGAGGAGGGAGAAGCTATGGCTACACCTTC
>TRBV11-2|15|.|TRBD1|TRBJ1-2
CASSLGPGQRYGYTF
TGTGCCAGCAGCTTAGGGCCGGGACAGAGATATGGCTACACCTTC
>TRBV6-4|13|.|.|TRBJ1-5
CASSDSLGQPQHF
TGTGCCAGCAGTGACTCACTCGGGCAGCCCCAGCATTTT
>TRBV5-1|14|.|.|TRBJ1-3
CASSAGQSGNTIYF
TGCGCCAGCAGCGCAGGACAGTCTGGAAACACCATATATTTT